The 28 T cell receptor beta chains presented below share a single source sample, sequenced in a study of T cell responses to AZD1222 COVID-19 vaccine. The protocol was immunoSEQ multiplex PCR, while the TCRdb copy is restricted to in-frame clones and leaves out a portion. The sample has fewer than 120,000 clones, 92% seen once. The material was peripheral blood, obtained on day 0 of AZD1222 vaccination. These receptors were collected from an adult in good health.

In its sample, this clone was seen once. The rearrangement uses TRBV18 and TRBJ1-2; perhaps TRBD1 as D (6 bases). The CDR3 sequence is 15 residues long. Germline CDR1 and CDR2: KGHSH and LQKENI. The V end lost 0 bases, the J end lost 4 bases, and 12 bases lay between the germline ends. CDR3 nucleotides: TGTGCCAGCTCACCACCTGGACAGTCTTCCTATGGCTACACCTTC. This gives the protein CASSPPGQSSYGYTF. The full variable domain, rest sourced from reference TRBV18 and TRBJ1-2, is NAGVMQNPRHLVRRRGQEARLRCSPMKGHSHVYWYRQLPEEGLKFMVYLQKENIIDESGMPKERFSAEFPKEGPSILRIQQVVRGDSAAYFCASSPPGQSSYGYTFGSGTRLTVV.

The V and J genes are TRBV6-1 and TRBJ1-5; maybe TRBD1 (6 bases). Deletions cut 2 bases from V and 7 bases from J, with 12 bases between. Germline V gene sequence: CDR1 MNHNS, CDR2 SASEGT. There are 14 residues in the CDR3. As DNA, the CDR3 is TGTGCCAGCAGTGAATCGGGGGGCGGGCAGCCCCAGCATTTT. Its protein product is CASSESGGGQPQHF.

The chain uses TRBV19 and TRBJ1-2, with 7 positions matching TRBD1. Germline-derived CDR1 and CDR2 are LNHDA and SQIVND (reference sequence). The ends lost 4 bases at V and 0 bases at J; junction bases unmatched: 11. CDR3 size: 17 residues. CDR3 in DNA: TGTGCCAGTAGTAGTGGGACAGCGAAACCTTCTAACTATGGCTACACCTTC. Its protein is CASSSGTAKPSNYGYTF.

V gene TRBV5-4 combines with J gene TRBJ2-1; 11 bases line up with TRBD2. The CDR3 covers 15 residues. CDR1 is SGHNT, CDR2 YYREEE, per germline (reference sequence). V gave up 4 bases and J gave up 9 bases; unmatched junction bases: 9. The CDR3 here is CASSPHSGGVTEQFF. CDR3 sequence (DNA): TGTGCCAGCAGCCCGCATAGCGGGGGGGTTACTGAGCAGTTCTTC. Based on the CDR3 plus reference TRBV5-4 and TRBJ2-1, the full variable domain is ETGVTQSPTHLIKTRGQQVTLRCSSQSGHNTVSWYQQALGQGPQFIFQYYREEENGRGNFPPRFSGLQFPNYSSELNVNALELDDSALYLCASSPHSGGVTEQFFGPGTRLTVL.

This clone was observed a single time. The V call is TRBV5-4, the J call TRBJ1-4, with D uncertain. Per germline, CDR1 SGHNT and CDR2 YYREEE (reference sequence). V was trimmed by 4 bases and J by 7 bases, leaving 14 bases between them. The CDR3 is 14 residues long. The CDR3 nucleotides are TGTGCCAGCAGCGATCCTGCAACGGGTGAAAAACTGTTTTTT. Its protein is CASSDPATGEKLFF. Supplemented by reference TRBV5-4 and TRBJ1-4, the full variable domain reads ETGVTQSPTHLIKTRGQQVTLRCSSQSGHNTVSWYQQALGQGPQFIFQYYREEENGRGNFPPRFSGLQFPNYSSELNVNALELDDSALYLCASSDPATGEKLFFGSGTQLSVL.

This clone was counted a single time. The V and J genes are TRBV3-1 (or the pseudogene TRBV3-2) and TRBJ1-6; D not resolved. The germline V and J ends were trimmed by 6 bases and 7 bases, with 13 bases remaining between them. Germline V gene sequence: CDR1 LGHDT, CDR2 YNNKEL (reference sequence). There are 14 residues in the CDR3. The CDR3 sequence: CASRLVRANSPLHF. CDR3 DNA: TGTGCCAGCAGACTGGTCCGTGCGAATTCACCCCTCCACTTT.

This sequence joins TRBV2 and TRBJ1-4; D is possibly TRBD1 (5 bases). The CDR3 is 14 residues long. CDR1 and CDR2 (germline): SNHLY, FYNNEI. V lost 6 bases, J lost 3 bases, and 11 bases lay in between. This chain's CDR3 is CASSFGGPNEKLFF. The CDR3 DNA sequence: TGTGCCAGCAGCTTCGGGGGACCTAATGAAAAACTGTTTTTT.

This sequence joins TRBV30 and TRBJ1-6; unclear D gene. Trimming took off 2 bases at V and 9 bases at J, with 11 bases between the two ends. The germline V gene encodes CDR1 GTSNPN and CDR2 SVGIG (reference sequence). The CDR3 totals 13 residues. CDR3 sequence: CAWSLLEISPLHF. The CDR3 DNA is TGTGCCTGGAGTCTTTTAGAGATTTCACCCCTCCACTTT.

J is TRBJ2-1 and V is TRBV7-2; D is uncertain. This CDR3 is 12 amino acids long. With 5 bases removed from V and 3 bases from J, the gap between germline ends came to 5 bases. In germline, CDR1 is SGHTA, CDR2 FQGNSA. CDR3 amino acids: CASSGYYNEQFF. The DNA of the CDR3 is TGTGCCAGCAGCGGGTACTACAATGAGCAGTTCTTC.

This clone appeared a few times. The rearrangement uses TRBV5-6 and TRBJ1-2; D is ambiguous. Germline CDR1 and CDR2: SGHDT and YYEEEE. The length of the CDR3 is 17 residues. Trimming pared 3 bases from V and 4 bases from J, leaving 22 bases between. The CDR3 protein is CASSSYRLDQDTYGYTF. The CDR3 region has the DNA TGTGCCAGCAGCTCGTACAGACTAGACCAAGATACCTATGGCTACACCTTC.

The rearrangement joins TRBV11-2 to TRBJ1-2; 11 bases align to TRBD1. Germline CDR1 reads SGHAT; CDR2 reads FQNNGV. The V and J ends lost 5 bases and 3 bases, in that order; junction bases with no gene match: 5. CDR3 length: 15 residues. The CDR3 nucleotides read TGTGCCAGCAGCGTAGGACAGGGGGCAGACTATGGCTACACCTTC. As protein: CASSVGQGADYGYTF.

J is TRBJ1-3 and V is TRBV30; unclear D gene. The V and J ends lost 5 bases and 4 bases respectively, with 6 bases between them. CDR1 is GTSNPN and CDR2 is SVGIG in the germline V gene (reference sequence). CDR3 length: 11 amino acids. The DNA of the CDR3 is TGTGCCTGGGGTGGGGGAAACACCATATATTTT. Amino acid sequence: CAWGGGNTIYF. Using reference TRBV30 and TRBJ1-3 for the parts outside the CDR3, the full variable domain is SQTIHQWPATLVQPVGSPLSLECTVEGTSNPNLYWYRQAAGRGLQLLFYSVGIGQISSEVPQNLSASRPQDRQFILSSKKLLLSDSGFYLCAWGGGNTIYFGEGSWLTVV.

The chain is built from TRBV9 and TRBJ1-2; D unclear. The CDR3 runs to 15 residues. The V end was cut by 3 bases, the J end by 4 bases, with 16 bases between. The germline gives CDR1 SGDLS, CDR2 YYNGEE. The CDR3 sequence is CASSGHTSPGYGYTF. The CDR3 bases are TGTGCCAGCAGCGGCCATACCTCGCCTGGCTATGGCTACACCTTC. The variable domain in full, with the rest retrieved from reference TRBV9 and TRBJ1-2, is DSGVTQTPKHLITATGQRVTLRCSPRSGDLSVYWYQQSLDQGLQFLIQYYNGEERAKGNILERFSAQQFPDLHSELNLSSLELGDSALYFCASSGHTSPGYGYTFGSGTRLTVV.

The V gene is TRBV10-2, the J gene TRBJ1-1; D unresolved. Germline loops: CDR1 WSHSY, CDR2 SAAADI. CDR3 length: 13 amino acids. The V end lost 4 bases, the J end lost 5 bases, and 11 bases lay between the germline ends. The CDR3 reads CASSVGVFTEAFF. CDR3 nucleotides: TGCGCCAGCAGTGTCGGGGTGTTTACTGAAGCTTTCTTT.

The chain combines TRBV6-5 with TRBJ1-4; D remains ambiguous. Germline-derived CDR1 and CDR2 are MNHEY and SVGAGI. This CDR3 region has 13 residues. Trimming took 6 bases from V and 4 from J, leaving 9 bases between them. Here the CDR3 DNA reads TGTGCCAGCAGAGATCAATTTAATGAAAAACTGTTTTTT. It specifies CASRDQFNEKLFF.

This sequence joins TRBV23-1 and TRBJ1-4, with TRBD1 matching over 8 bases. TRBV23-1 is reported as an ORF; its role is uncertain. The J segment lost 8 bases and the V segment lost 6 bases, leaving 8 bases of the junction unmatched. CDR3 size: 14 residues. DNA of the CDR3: TGCGCCAGCAGCGAGGACAGGGTCGAGGAAAAACTGTTTTTT. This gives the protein CASSEDRVEEKLFF.

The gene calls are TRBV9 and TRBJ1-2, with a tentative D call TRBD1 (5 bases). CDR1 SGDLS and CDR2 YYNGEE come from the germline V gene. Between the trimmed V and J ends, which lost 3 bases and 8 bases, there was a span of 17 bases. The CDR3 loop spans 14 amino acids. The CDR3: CASSGQDRIRGYTF. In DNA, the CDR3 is TGTGCCAGCAGCGGACAAGACAGAATTAGGGGCTACACCTTC. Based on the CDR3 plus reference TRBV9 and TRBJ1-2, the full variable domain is DSGVTQTPKHLITATGQRVTLRCSPRSGDLSVYWYQQSLDQGLQFLIQYYNGEERAKGNILERFSAQQFPDLHSELNLSSLELGDSALYFCASSGQDRIRGYTFGSGTRLTVV.

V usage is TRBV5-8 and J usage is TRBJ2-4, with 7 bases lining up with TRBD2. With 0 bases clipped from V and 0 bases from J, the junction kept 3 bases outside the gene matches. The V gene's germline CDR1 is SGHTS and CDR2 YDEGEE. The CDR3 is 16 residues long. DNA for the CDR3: TGTGCCAGCAGCTTGGGGACTAGAGTAGCCAAAAACATTCAGTACTTC. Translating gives CASSLGTRVAKNIQYF.

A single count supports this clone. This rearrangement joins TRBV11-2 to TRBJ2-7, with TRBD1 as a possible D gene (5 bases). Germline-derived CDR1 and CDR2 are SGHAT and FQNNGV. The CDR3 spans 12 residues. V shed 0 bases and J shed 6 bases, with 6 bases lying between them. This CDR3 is CASSLDRGEQYF. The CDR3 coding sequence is TGTGCCAGCAGCTTAGATAGGGGCGAGCAGTACTTC.

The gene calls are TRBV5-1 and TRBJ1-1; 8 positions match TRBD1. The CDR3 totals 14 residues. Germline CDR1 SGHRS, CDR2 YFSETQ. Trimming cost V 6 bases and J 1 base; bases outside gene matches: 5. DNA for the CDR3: TGCGCCAGCACAGGGGGCGGTGGGAACACTGAAGCTTTCTTT. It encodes CASTGGGGNTEAFF.

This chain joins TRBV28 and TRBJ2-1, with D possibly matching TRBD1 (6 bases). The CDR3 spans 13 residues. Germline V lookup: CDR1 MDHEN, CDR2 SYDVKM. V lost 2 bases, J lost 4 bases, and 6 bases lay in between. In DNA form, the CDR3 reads TGTGCCAGCAGTTTACAGGGGTACAATGAGCAGTTCTTC. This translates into CASSLQGYNEQFF.

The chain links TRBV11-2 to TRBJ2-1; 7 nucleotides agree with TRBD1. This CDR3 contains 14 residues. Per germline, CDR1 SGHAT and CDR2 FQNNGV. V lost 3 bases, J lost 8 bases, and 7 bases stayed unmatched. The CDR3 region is CASSFEGALDEQFF. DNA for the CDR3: TGTGCCAGCAGCTTTGAGGGGGCCTTGGATGAGCAGTTCTTC. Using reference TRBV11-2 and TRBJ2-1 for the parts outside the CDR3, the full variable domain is EAGVAQSPRYKIIEKRQSVAFWCNPISGHATLYWYQQILGQGPKLLIQFQNNGVVDDSQLPKDRFSAERLKGVDSTLKIQPAKLEDSAVYLCASSFEGALDEQFFGPGTRLTVL.

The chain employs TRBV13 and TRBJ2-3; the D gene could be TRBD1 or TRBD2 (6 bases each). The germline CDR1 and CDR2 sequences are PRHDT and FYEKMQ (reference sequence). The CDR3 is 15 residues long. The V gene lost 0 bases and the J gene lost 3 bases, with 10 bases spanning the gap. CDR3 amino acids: CASSLGRGTTDTQYF. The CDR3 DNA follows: TGTGCCAGCAGCTTAGGCCGGGGGACAACAGATACGCAGTATTTT.

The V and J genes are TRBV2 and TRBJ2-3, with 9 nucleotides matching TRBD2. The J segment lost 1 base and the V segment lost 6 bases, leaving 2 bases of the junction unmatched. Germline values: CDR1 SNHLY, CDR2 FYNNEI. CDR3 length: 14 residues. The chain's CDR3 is CASRASGGTDTQYF. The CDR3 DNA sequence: TGTGCCAGCAGGGCTAGCGGGGGCACAGATACGCAGTATTTT.

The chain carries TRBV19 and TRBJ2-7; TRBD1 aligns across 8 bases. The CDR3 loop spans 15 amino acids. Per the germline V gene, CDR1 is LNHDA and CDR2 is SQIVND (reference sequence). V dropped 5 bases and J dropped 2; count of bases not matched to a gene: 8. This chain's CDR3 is CASSPELTGAYEQYF. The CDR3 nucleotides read TGTGCCAGTAGTCCGGAATTGACAGGGGCCTACGAGCAGTACTTC. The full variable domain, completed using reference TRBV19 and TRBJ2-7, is DGGITQSPKYLFRKEGQNVTLSCEQNLNHDAMYWYRQDPGQGLRLIYYSQIVNDFQKGDIAEGYSVSREKKESFPLTVTSAQKNPTAFYLCASSPELTGAYEQYFGPGTRLTVT.

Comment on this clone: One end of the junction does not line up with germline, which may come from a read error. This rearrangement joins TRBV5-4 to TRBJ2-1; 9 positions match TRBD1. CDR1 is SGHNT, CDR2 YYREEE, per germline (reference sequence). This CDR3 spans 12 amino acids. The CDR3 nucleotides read TGTGCCAGCAGCATAGATACAGGGGGCTTAATCTTC. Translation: CASSIDTGGLIF. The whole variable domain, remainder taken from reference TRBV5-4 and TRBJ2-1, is ETGVTQSPTHLIKTRGQQVTLRCSSQSGHNTVSWYQQALGQGPQFIFQYYREEENGRGNFPPRFSGLQFPNYSSELNVNALELDDSALYLCASSIDTGGLIFGPGTRLTVL.

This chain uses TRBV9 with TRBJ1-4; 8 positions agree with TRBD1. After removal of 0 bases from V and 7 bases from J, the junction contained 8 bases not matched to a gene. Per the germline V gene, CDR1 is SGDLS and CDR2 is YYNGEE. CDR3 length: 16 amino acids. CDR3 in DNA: TGTGCCAGCAGCGTAGATGAGCAGGGGGCGAGTGAAAAACTGTTTTTT. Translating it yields CASSVDEQGASEKLFF.

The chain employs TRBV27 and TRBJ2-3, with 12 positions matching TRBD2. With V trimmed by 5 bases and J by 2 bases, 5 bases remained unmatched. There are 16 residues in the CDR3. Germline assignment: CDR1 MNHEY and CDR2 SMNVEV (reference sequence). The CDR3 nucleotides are TGTGCCAGCAGTCCTCGACTAGCGGGGGACACAGATACGCAGTATTTT. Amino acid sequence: CASSPRLAGDTDTQYF.